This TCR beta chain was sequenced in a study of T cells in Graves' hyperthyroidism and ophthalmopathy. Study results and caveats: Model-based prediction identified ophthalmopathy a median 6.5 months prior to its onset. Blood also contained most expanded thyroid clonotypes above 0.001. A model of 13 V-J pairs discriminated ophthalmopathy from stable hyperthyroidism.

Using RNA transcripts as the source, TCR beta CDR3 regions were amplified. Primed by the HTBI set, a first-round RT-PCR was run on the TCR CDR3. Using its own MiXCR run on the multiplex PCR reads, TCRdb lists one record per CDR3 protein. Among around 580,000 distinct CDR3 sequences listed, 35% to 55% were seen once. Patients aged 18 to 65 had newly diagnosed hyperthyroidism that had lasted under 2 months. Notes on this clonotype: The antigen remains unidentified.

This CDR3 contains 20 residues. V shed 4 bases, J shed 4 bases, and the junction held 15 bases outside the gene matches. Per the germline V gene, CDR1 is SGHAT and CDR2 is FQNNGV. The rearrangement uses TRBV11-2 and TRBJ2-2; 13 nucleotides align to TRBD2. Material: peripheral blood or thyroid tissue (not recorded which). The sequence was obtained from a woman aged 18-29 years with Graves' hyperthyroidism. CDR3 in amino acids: CASSSRGGRGLAGRTGELFF. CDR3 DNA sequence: TGTGCCAGCAGCTCCAGAGGGGGCAGGGGACTAGCGGGACGCACCGGGGAGCTGTTTTTT.